The clone carrying this TCR beta chain was picked up a small number of times. The antigen is unknown. After constant-region reverse-primer amplification, full-length variable regions underwent semi-nested PCR with Nested Universal Primer A. TCRdb fed the 5' RACE reads into MiXCR, producing one record per CDR3 protein. This sample has fewer than 65,000 distinct CDR3 sequences, with around 20% found just once. The study's findings and limits: The larger cohort examined one V-J beta rearrangement, not whole repertoires.

Treg sorting used a CD4+CD25+CD127-/low gate. Germline V lookup: CDR1 SGHNT, CDR2 YYREEE (reference sequence). The CDR3 loop spans 14 amino acids. The J segment lost 5 bases and the V segment lost 4 bases, leaving 6 bases of the junction unmatched. This TCR derives from a female donor with breast cancer. The sequencing sample was made of tumor-infiltrating Tregs sorted from the breast tumor. The V gene is TRBV5-4, the J gene TRBJ2-5; 9 bases are a match to TRBD1. The DNA of the CDR3 is TGTGCCAGCAGCCGGACAGGGGAGAGGGAGACCCAGTACTTC. This encodes CASSRTGERETQYF.